This T cell receptor beta chain was recovered during a study of a mutant IDH1 vaccine in newly diagnosed glioma. As for the study in general: V12 fell at week 35 and V13, the study end, at week 47. Study-level results: Vaccine-induced responses were seen in 93.3% of patients, spanning several MHC alleles.

This table comes from immunoSEQ multiplex PCR, and its TCRdb copy is limited to in-frame clones, with some not included. The data show about 42,000 clones, roughly 84% seen once. This clone has only a few counts. Its target is not known. The time point here: week 35, safety follow-up. Vaccination comprised doses that each held 300 ug of mutant IDH1 20-mer peptide, plus topical imiquimod. Weeks 1, 3, 5, 7, 11, 15, 19 and 23 were when patients received their eight vaccinations. Donors' newly diagnosed IDH1-mutant WHO grade 3 or 4 astrocytomas lacked nuclear ATRX. The germline V and J ends were trimmed by 2 bases and 8 bases, with 13 bases remaining between them. The CDR3 covers 13 residues. Germline CDR1 and CDR2: SGDLS and YYNGEE.

Sequences were derived from PBMCs, sampled from a glioma patient whose treatment included an IDH1 peptide vaccine. The chain employs TRBV9 and TRBJ1-1; tentatively, D is TRBD1 (5 bases). This TCR was recovered from a woman aged 45-60 years with glioma. The CDR3 region has the DNA TGTGCCAGCAGCGTTACTTCAGGGTCGGAAGCTTTCTTT. Translated, it gives CASSVTSGSEAFF.